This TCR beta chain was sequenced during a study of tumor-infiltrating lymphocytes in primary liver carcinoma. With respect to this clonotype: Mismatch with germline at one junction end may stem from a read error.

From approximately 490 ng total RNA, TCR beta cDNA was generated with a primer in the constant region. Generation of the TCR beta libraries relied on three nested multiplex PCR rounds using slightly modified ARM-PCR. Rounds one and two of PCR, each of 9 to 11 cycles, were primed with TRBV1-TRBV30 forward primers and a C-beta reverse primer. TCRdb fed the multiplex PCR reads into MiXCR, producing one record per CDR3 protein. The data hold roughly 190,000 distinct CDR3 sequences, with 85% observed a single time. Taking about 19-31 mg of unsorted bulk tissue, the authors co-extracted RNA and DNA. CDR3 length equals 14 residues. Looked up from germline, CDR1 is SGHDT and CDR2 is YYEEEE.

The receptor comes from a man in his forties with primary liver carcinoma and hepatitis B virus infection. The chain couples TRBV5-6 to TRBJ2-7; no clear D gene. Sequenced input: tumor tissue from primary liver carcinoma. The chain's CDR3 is CASSLEAGSYEEYF. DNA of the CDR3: TGTGCCAGCAGCTTGGAAGCAGGTTCCTACGAGGAGTACTTC.